The T cell receptor (beta chain) under discussion was sequenced for a study of control samples from healthy donors and cancer patients. Measured with immunoSEQ multiplex PCR; TCRdb has only the in-frame clones, and not every one. The sample consists of around 120,000 clones, more than 70% of them appearing once. Between the trimmed V and J ends, which lost 0 bases and 3 bases, there was a span of 7 bases. The CDR3 runs 13 residues. Germline V CDR1 and CDR2: SGHNT, YYREEE (reference sequence). Specimen: blood. This TCR derives from a man in his sixties in good health. This chain links TRBV5-4 with TRBJ2-7; perhaps TRBD1 as D (6 bases). The CDR3 DNA reads as TGTGCCAGCAGCTTGGTGACAGGCTACGAGCAGTACTTC. Translating gives CASSLVTGYEQYF.